The clone carrying this TCR beta chain has a count of ten or more. The sample originates from a study of low-dose radiotherapy and immunotherapy resistance in tumors. Study as a whole: It was 1 Gy per fraction every two weeks that Cohort 2 received, adding up to 13 Gy over 26 weeks.

V shed 2 bases and J shed 9 bases, with 15 bases lying between them. Germline V gene data show CDR1 as SQVTM and CDR2 as ANQGSEA. CDR3 length: 13 amino acids. Described time point: before trial treatment. Patients qualified if they had advanced solid tumors that lacked tumor-infiltrating lymphocytes. Covering alpha and beta chains, TRAV- and TRBV-specific primers were used for the first-strand cDNA. Both a constant-region primer and a V-primer adapter served to amplify TCRs across 15 to 25 PCR cycles. TCRdb independently ran MiXCR on the reads; one entry per CDR3 protein. The data show some 71,000 distinct CDR3 sequences, more than 25% seen once.

The specimen comprised PBMCs, sampled before treatment. This receptor was identified in a female donor with ovarian cancer. The chain combines TRBV29-1 with TRBJ2-3; D unclear. CDR3 protein: CSVERQSRGTQYF. In DNA form, the CDR3 reads TGCAGCGTTGAAAGGCAGTCCCGAGGAACGCAGTATTTT.